This T cell receptor (beta chain) is drawn from a study of CD4 T cells in relation to SARS-CoV-2 and coronaviruses. Data came from immunoSEQ multiplex PCR; TCRdb stores just in-frame clones and leaves some out. Of 43,000 or so clones listed, roughly 82% are singletons. Deletions cut 4 bases from V and 8 bases from J, with 15 bases between. The CDR3 has 14 residues. Germline CDR1 and CDR2: SGDLS and YYNGEE. About this clone: Antigen: not known.

The sequence derives from an adult with COVID-19. V usage is TRBV9 and J usage is TRBJ2-2; D remains ambiguous. The sample was naive CD4+ T cells from PBMCs, cultured in vitro. As for subset: naive CD4+ T cells isolated by negative enrichment. Here the CDR3 DNA reads TGTGCCAGCAGCCTACGCCCCGGAACAGGGGAGCTGTTTTTT. Amino acid sequence: CASSLRPGTGELFF.